This T cell receptor (beta chain) was sequenced during a study of B cell selection in AIRE deficiency. The study's findings and limits: Of about 3,900 shared Treg TCRbeta sequences, about 32% were healthy-donor-only and about 9.6% patient-only.

This table comes from immunoSEQ multiplex PCR, and its TCRdb copy is limited to in-frame clones, with some not included. The sample includes 20,000 to 25,000 clones, approximately 94% of them seen just once. Remarks on this clone: Antigen: not known.

Germline lookup yields CDR1 MNHNY and CDR2 SVGAGI (reference sequence). The CDR3 is 16 residues long. V lost 6 bases to trimming and J lost 0 bases, with 18 bases between them. Regulatory T cells were sorted as CD4+CD25hiCD127low/negative cells. The chain recombines TRBV6-6 with TRBJ2-7; TRBD2 is a possible D gene (6 bases). This clonotype originated in a human donor with AIRE deficiency. Source material: Tregs sorted from PBMCs. For the CDR3, the DNA is TGTGCCAGCAGCCCCGTAGGAGGGCCAGACTCCTACGAGCAGTACTTC. Protein sequence: CASSPVGGPDSYEQYF.